This is a list of T cell receptor beta chains from one sample in a study of T-cell reconstitution after alpha-beta-depleted transplantation in children. TCRdb reprocessed the PCR reads via MiXCR and lists one record per CDR3 protein. This table has 500,000 to 600,000 distinct CDR3 sequences, around 16% appearing once. The starting material was PBMCs from the stem cell graft donor, obtained from the stem cell graft. The receptors were gathered from a human donor who donated a stem cell graft to a child with acute lymphoblastic leukemia. Both conserved end residues are trimmed from each CDR3. A D gene is named only where the DNA matches it firmly. The listing skips clone size in some rows; elsewhere it reads once, few, many or a size class.

V	J	D	size	CDR3
TRBV29-1	TRBJ1-1	TRBD1	NA	SVERGHAF
TRBV7-9	TRBJ1-2	NA	few	ASSSPVSGQRDYGYT
TRBV6-5	TRBJ1-6	NA	few	ASSYFTGSSYNSPLH
TRBV12-3/TRBV12-4	TRBJ1-3	NA	NA	ASSYGGNTIY
TRBV25-1	TRBJ1-1	TRBD1	few	ASEDGTGIDTEAF
TRBV7-9	TRBJ2-1	NA	few	ASSLGASPFGYNEQF
TRBV13	TRBJ1-2	NA	NA	ASRRGPRRYGYT
TRBV12-3/TRBV12-4	TRBJ2-7	TRBD2	NA	ASSFVAGAYEQY
TRBV5-1	TRBJ2-1	TRBD2	few	ASSLVALAGGDEQF
TRBV3-1	TRBJ2-7	TRBD2	NA	ASSQGTSGTYEQY
TRBV9	TRBJ2-3	NA	NA	ASSGTDSTDTQY
TRBV18	TRBJ2-5	NA	few	ASSPPPTAYQETQY
TRBV9	TRBJ2-2	NA	few	ASSVQSNRPTGELF
TRBV11-2	TRBJ2-7	TRBD2	NA	ASTAGLGQY
TRBV6-5	TRBJ2-1	NA	few	ASSYPGRRHEQF
TRBV18	TRBJ2-3	NA	many	ASSLTSTDTQY